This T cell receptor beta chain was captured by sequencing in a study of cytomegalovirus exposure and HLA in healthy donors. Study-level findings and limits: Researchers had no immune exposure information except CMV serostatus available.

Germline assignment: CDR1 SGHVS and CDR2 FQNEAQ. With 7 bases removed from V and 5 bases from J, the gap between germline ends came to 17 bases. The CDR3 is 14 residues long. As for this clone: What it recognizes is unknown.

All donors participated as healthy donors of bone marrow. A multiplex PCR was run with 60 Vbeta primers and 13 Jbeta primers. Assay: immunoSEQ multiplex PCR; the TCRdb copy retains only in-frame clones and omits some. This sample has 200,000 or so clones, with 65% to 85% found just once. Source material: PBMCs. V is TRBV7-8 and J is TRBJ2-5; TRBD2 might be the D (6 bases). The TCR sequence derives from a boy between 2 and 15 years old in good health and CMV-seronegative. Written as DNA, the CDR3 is TGTGCCAGCACCAGCCAGGTGGCGGGGGAGACCCAGTACTTC. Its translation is CASTSQVAGETQYF.